This T cell receptor beta chain was retrieved from a study of T cell responses to AZD1222 COVID-19 vaccine. Study-wide points: The donor group comprised mostly white British people and more females; the analysis possibly underestimated clonal diversity.

The data were produced by immunoSEQ multiplex PCR, yet TCRdb's version contains in-frame clones alone and is incomplete. The sample yields some 150,000 clones, about 89% seen once. As for this clone: What it binds is unknown.

CDR3 length: 14 residues. V lost 4 bases, J lost 6 bases, and 9 bases stayed unmatched. From germline, CDR1 is SGHRS and CDR2 YFSETQ. The receptor was isolated from an adult in good health. The chain employs TRBV5-1 and TRBJ1-2; 7 positions match TRBD1. The sequencing here drew on peripheral blood, taken on day 0 of MenACWY control vaccination. Here the CDR3 reads CASSPNNRGDGYTF. The CDR3 DNA is TGCGCCAGCAGCCCGAATAACAGGGGTGATGGCTACACCTTC.